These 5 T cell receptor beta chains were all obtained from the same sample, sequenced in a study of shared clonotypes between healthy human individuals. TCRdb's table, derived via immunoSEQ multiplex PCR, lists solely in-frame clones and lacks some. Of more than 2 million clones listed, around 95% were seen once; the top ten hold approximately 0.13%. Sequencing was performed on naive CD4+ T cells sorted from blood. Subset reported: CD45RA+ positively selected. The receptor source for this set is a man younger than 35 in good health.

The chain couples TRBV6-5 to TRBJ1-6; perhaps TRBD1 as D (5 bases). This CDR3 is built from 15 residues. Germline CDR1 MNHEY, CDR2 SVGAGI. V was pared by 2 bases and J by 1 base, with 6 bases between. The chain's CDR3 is CASSYGASYNSPLHF. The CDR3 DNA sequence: TGTGCCAGCAGTTACGGGGCGTCCTATAATTCACCCCTCCACTTT.

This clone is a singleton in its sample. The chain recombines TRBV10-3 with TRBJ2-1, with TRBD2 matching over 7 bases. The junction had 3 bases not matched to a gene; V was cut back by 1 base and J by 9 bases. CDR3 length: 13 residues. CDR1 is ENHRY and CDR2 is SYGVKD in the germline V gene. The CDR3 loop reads CAISELGTTEQFF. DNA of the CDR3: TGTGCCATCAGTGAGTTGGGGACTACTGAGCAGTTCTTC.

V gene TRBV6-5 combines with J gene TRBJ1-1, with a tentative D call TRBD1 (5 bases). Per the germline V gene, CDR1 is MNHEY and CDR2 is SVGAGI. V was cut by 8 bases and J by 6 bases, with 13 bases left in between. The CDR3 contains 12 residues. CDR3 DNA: TGTGCCAGCGGAACGTCAGGGTCTGAAGCTTTCTTT. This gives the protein CASGTSGSEAFF.

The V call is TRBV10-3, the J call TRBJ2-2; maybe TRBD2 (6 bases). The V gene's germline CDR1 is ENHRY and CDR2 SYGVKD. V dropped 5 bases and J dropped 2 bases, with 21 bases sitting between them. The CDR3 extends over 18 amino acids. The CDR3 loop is CAISIYSGGTENTGELFF. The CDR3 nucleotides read TGTGCCATCAGTATATACAGTGGGGGGACGGAAAACACCGGGGAGCTGTTTTTT.

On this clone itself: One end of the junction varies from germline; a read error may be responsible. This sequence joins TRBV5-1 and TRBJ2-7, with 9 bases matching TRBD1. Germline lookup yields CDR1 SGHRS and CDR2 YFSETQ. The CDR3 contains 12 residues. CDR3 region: CASSNTGGSDFF. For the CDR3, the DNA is TGCGCCAGCAGCAACACAGGGGGCTCTGATTTCTTC. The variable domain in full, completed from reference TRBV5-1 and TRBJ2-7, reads KAGVTQTPRYLIKTRGQQVTLSCSPISGHRSVSWYQQTPGQGLQFLFEYFSETQRNKGNFPGRFSGRQFSNSRSEMNVSTLELGDSALYLCASSNTGGSDFFGPGTRLTVT.